The sequence of this TCR beta chain was determined in a study of blood T cell repertoires in COVID-19. Study-wide context: Both acute and convalescent COVID-19 samples were obtained from the United States, Italy and Spain. The cDNA or gDNA used as material had been derived from T cells, B-cell-depleted T cells, or PBMCs.

Here immunoSEQ multiplex PCR was the method, and the copy in TCRdb shows in-frame clones only, minus some. The sample has roughly 14,000 clones, 80% to 90% seen once. Trimming took 7 bases from V and 3 from J, leaving 10 bases between them. Germline-derived CDR1 and CDR2 are SQVTM and ANQGSEA. The CDR3 loop spans 11 amino acids. Sequencing input: peripheral blood. The receptor was derived from a human donor in a cohort sampled during active COVID-19. This chain links TRBV29-1 with TRBJ2-7, with D possibly TRBD1 on 6 matching bases. The CDR3 nucleotides are TGCAGCGGCAGACAGGACTACGAGCAGTACTTC. Residues: CSGRQDYEQYF.